This T cell receptor beta chain emerged from a study of blood T cell repertoires in COVID-19. Study details: Sources were T cells, B-cell-depleted T cells, or PBMCs; the material itself was cDNA or gDNA.

Assay used: immunoSEQ multiplex PCR; TCRdb lists only in-frame clones, some missing. This sample carries 110,000 or so clones, approximately 80% of them seen once, and the ten largest clones take about 6.8%. This CDR3 has 13 amino acids. V dropped 5 bases and J dropped 4 bases, with 11 bases sitting between them. The germline V gene encodes CDR1 MNHEY and CDR2 SMNVEV (reference sequence). The sequenced sample consisted of peripheral blood. The TCR comes from a man aged 65-85 years with acute or convalescent COVID-19. The chain links TRBV27 to TRBJ2-5, with a weak D call TRBD2 (5 bases). CDR3 bases: TGTGCCAGCAGTCCCCGGGGTAGAGAGACCCAGTACTTC. Translated: CASSPRGRETQYF.